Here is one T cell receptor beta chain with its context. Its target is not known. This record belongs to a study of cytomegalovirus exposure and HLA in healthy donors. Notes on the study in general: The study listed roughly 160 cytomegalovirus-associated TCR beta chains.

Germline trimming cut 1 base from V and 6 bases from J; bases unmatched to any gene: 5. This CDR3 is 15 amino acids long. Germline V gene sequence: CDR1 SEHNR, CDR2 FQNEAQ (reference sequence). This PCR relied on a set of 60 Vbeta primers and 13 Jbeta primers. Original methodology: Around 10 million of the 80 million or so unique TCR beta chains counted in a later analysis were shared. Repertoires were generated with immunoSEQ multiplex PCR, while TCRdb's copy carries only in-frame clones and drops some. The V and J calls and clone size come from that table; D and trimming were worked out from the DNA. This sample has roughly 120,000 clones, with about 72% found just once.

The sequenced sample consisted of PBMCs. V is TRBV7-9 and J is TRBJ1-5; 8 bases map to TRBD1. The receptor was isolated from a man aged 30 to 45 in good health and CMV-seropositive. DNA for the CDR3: TGTGCCAGCAGCTTAGGACAGGGGTTGGGTCAGCCCCAGCATTTT. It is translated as CASSLGQGLGQPQHF.